This TCR beta chain was sequenced for a study of blood T cell repertoires in COVID-19. Background on the study: Researchers got acute and convalescent COVID-19 samples from the United States, Italy and Spain. From T cells, B-cell-depleted T cells, or PBMCs came the material, which was cDNA or gDNA.

In the study's own analysis: Nucleated cell number was recorded as an estimate derived from reference gene primer amplification. Repertoires were generated with immunoSEQ multiplex PCR, while TCRdb's copy carries only in-frame clones and drops some. For V, J and clone size, that table is used; D and trimming come from the DNA. The sample lists nearly 15,000 clones; about nine tenths were seen once. CDR3 length equals 13 residues. The V gene lost 1 base and the J gene lost 9 bases, with 10 bases spanning the gap. Per the germline V gene, CDR1 is SGHVS and CDR2 is FQNEAQ. Sequenced input: peripheral blood. V is TRBV7-8 and J is TRBJ2-1; tentative D call: TRBD1 (5 bases). The clonotype was recovered from a human donor in a cohort sampled during active COVID-19. CDR3 loop: CASSLGGRGEQFF. DNA of the CDR3: TGTGCCAGCAGCTTAGGGGGTAGGGGTGAGCAGTTCTTC.